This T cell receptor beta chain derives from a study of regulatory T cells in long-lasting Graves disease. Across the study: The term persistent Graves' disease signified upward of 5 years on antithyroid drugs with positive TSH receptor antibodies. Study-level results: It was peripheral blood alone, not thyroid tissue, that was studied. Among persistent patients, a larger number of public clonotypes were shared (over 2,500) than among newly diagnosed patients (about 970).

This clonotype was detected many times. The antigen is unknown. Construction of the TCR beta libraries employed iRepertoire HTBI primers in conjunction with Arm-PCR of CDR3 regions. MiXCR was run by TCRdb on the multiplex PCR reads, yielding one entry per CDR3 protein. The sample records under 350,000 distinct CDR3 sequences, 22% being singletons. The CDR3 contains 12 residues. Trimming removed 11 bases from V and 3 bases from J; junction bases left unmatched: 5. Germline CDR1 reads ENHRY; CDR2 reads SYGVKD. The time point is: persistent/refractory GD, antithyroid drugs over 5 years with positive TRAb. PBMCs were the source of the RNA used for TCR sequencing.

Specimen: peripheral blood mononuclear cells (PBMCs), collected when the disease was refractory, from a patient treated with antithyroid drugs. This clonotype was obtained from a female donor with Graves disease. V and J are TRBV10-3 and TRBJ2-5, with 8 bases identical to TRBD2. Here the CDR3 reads CASGGEEETQYF. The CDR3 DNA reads TGTGCCTCGGGGGGGGAAGAAGAGACCCAGTACTTC.